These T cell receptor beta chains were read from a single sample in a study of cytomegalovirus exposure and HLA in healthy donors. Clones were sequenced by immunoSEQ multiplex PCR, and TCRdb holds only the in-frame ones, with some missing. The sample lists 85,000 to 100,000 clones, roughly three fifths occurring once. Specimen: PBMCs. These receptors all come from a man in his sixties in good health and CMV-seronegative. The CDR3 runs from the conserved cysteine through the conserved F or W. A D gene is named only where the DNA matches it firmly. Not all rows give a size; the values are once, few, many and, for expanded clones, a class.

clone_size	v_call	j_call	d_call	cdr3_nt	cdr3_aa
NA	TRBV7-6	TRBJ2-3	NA	TGTGCCAGCAGTCCCGGGACTTCAGATACGCAGTATTTT	CASSPGTSDTQYF
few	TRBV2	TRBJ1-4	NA	TGTGCCAGCAGTGTCAGGGTGCGGTACGATGAAAAACTGTTTTTT	CASSVRVRYDEKLFF
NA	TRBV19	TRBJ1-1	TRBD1	TGTGCCAGTAGTATTCAGGGACAGTGGAACACTGAAGCTTTCTTT	CASSIQGQWNTEAFF
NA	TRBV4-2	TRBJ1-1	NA	TGTGCCAGCAGCCAAGAGCGCCGCGTAACAGGGCCCACTGAAGCTTTCTTT	CASSQERRVTGPTEAFF
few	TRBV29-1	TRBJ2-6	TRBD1	TGCAGCGTTGGACAGGGCACCAACGTCCTGACTTTC	CSVGQGTNVLTF
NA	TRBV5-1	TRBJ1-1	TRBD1	TGCGCCAGCAGCTATTGGACAGGGGGTGACACTGAAGCTTTCTTT	CASSYWTGGDTEAFF
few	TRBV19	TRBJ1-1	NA	TGTGCCAGTAGTACCCGAGGTTACACTGAAGCTTTCTTT	CASSTRGYTEAFF
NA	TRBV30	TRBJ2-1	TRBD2	TGTGCCTGGAGTCAACTAGCGGGAACCTACAATGAGCAGTTCTTC	CAWSQLAGTYNEQFF
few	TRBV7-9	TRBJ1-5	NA	TGTGCCAGCAGCGGTACGGAGTATCAGCCCCAGCATTTT	CASSGTEYQPQHF
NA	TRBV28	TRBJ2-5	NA	TGTGCCAGCACCGGGATAAGTGGACGGAAGACCCAGTACTTC	CASTGISGRKTQYF
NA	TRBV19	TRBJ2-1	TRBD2	TGTGCCAGTAGTATGGCGGGGGGGCCTGAGCAGTTCTTC	CASSMAGGPEQFF
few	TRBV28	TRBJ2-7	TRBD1	TGTGCCAGCAAAGGACAGGGGGCCTTTTTATCCTACGAGCAGTACTTC	CASKGQGAFLSYEQYF
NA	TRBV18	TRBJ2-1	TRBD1	TGTGCCAGCTCACCAACCGGGACAGGGGTCAACAATGAGCAGTTCTTC	CASSPTGTGVNNEQFF
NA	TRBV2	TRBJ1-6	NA	TGTGCCAGCTCCGATGGAGAGTTTCATTCACCCCTCCACTTT	CASSDGEFHSPLHF
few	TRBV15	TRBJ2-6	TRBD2	TGTGCCACCAGCAGATTACCGAGCGGGAGGATGGCCAACGTCCTGACTTTC	CATSRLPSGRMANVLTF
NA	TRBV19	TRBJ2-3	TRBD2	TGTGCCAGTAGTATAGCGGCGGCGGGAGCAGATACGCAGTATTTT	CASSIAAAGADTQYF
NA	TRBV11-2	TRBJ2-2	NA	TGTGCCAGCAGCTTTAGCGGGAACACCGGGGAGCTGTTTTTT	CASSFSGNTGELFF
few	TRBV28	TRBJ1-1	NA	TGTGCCAGCAGTGTCCGAAAGGGGGTCAACACTGAAGCTTTCTTT	CASSVRKGVNTEAFF
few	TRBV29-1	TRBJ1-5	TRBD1	TGCAGCGTTAACGGACAGGGGGGGACTCAGCCCCAGCATTTT	CSVNGQGGTQPQHF
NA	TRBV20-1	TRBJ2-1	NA	TGCAGTGGGGGCAGAAACAATGAGCAGTTCTTC	CSGGRNNEQFF
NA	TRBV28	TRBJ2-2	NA	TGTGCCAGCGGGTCAGGGTCCGTCACCGGGGAGCTGTTTTTT	CASGSGSVTGELFF
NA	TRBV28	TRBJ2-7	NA	TGTGCCACCTCGACAGGCCTCTACGAGCAGTACTTC	CATSTGLYEQYF
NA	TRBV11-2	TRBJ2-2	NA	TGTGCCAGCAGCCTACAGGGTCCCGGGGAGCTGTTTTTT	CASSLQGPGELFF
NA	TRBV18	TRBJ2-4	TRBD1	TGTGCCAGCTCACTACGGGGACAGGAGGTAAACATTCAGTACTTC	CASSLRGQEVNIQYF
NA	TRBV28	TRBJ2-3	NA	TGTGCCAGCAGTTCCCCGGGGACTAGCACAGATACGCAGTATTTT	CASSSPGTSTDTQYF
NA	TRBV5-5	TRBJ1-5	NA	TGTGCCAGCAGCCATTTCGGACAGACCTTTAGCAATCAGCCCCAGCATTTT	CASSHFGQTFSNQPQHF
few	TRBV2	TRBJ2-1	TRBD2	TGTGCCAGCAGTCGGACTAGCCATGAGCAGTTCTTC	CASSRTSHEQFF
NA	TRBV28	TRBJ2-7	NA	TGTGCCAGCAGATCGGGGTACTACGAGCAGTACTTC	CASRSGYYEQYF
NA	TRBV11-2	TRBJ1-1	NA	TGTGCCAGCAGCTTAGATGAAAGAAGGGGTCGAGCTTTCTTT	CASSLDERRGRAFF
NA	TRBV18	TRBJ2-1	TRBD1	TGTGCCAGCTCACCGCCGGGACAGGGAATAAGTAATGAGCAGTTCTTC	CASSPPGQGISNEQFF
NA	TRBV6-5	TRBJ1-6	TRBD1	TGTGCCAGCAGGTGGGACAGGGGTAATTCACCCCTCCACTTT	CASRWDRGNSPLHF
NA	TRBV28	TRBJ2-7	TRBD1	TGTGCCAGCGGACCCCCCGGGACAGCCTCCTACGAGCAGTACTTC	CASGPPGTASYEQYF
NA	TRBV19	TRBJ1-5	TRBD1	TGTGCCAGTAGTATGGGACAGAGTAGACATCAGCCCCAGCATTTT	CASSMGQSRHQPQHF
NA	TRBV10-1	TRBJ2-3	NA	TGCGCCAGCAGTACGGGGAGATCTAGCACAGATACGCAGTATTTT	CASSTGRSSTDTQYF
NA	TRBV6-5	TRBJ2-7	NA	TGTGCCAGCAGTTACTCGTTCTACCCTACCTCCTACGAGCAGTACTTC	CASSYSFYPTSYEQYF
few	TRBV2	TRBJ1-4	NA	TGTGCCAGCAGTGAAGCCGTCAGGGTCGGAGAAAAACTGTTTTTT	CASSEAVRVGEKLFF
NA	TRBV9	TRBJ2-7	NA	TGTGCCAGCAGCGTAGAGGACAGTTCCTACGAGCAGTACTTC	CASSVEDSSYEQYF
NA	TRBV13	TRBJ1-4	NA	TGTGCCAGCAGCTTAGGCGGGGGGACAACTAATGAAAAACTGTTTTTT	CASSLGGGTTNEKLFF
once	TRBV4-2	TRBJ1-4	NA	TGTGCCAGCAGCCAAGGACTGGGAGCTAATGAAAAACTGTTTTTT	CASSQGLGANEKLFF
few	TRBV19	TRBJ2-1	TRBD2	TGTGCCAGTAGTCTGGAGACGGGGGGGCAGTTCTTC	CASSLETGGQFF
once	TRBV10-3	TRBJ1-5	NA	TGTGCCATCGCCGGGGGGAATAGCAATCAGCCCCAGCATTTT	CAIAGGNSNQPQHF
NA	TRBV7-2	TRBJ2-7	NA	TGTGCCAGCAGCTTCCCCACAGGGCTCGAGCAGTACTTC	CASSFPTGLEQYF